This T cell receptor (beta chain) stems from a study of shared clonotypes between healthy human individuals (dated by TCRdb to 2018 to 2020). With respect to the entire study: The cohort included three men and a couple of women between 18 and 49 years of age. For each donor, CD4 naive and CD4 memory were each given three plates, CD8 naive was given two plates, and CD8 memory was given one plate. To estimate repertoire size and how much clonotype sharing occurs between individuals, the study deeply sequenced the blood TCR repertoires of five healthy adults. Libraries were prepared and TCR repertoires were sequenced by different laboratories using diverse techniques, in order to increase sequencing depth and limit assay-specific biases. Per donor, leukapheresis produced somewhere between about 0.8 and 9 billion PBMCs. Broad study findings and their caveats: Based on pairwise subsampling, the degree of clonotype sharing among donors was expected to be affected by sequencing depth. Compared with non-shared clonotypes, clonotypes shared by all four sorted-subset donors had higher generation probabilities. Naive subsets generally had larger estimated clonotype richness than memory subsets did. Sampling was limited to blood, and TCR repertoires in tissue likely differ from TCR repertoires in blood. Sharing across four donors was observed for approximately 4.6% of naive CD4, under 4% of naive CD8, about 2.3% of memory CD4, and roughly 0.43% of memory CD8 clonotypes. Even with the large sequencing depth, rarefaction of the sorted-subset datasets indicated that sequencing was incomplete. The genetic and exposure-history diversity represented was limited by the small number of donors.

CDR3 length: 16 amino acids, cysteine to phenylalanine. Here the CDR3 DNA is all that survives: 48 bases in frame from base 1. V is clipped by 4 bases and J by 0 bases, and the sequence between their germline boundaries is 16 bases long. Looking up the germline V gene (reference sequence) yields CDR1 SEHNR and CDR2 FQNEAQ. Regarding this clone: What this receptor recognizes is not known. No much larger clone is present one base from it, and per-base qualities are unavailable.

Donors were healthy HIV-negative adults with no recently reported acute infections or vaccinations. Every donor was a Caucasian adult residing in Nashville, Tennessee, USA. CD8 memory samples combined magnetically selected CD45RO+ cells with CCR7-negative CD45RA+ effector memory (TemRA) cells. Blood was collected by leukapheresis, and PBMCs were isolated by Ficoll-Histopaque density gradient centrifugation and then cryopreserved in liquid nitrogen vapor phase. Purity and quantity of every magnetically sorted T cell population were checked by analytical flow cytometry. Each sorted fraction had its genomic DNA isolated and then quantified by UV absorbance on a Nanodrop 2000c. TCR CDR3 regions were amplified from genomic DNA by multiplex PCR using the deep immunoSEQ assay. For each cell subset, the extracted genomic DNA was distributed evenly across all wells of several immunoSEQ 96-well plates, and each plate served as one replicate. For sorted subsets, approximately 200 ng of genomic DNA, equivalent to 30,000 or so T cell genomes, went into each replicate PCR. The purified libraries were quantified using a Qubit 3.0 fluorometer, sized with a Bioanalyzer 2100, and then quantified again using the KAPA Library Quantification kit. Every immunoSEQ 96-well plate was sequenced on a dedicated single-read 150-cycle Illumina NextSeq 550 flow cell. In the paper's pipeline: Because the immunoSEQ output held only junctional sequences and lacked quality scores, the filtering could not match the filtering applied to full-length reads. Sequences were annotated with PyIR, a Python wrapper for IgBLAST v1.9, using IMGT germline references to assign V/J genes and CDR3. Reads were filtered out if the reads had weak V/J assignments (E-value above 1e-6), no CDR3, stop codons, out-of-frame junctions, or ambiguous translated residues. V3J clonotypes were defined by identical inferred V gene, J gene, and CDR3 amino acid sequence. Percentage overlap between repertoires was calculated by dividing the number of shared unique clonotypes by the size of the smaller repertoire. Three approaches were used to assess repertoire richness: RTK rarefaction, the Chao1 estimator, and Recon v2.1 estimates of unobserved clonotypes. OLGA was used to compute generation probabilities for all TCRbeta clonotypes that the gDNA method yielded from four donors. The source is immuneACCESS, and TCRdb retained only in-frame sequences with V and J called. Part of the clones is not carried over; for the studies checked, unresolved V genes explain less than half of this, and the remainder is unexplained. That table furnishes V, J and clone size, whereas the DNA furnished D and trimming. Counted in this sample were approximately 710,000 clones; less than 95% of them appeared once. The ten largest clones take up about 34% of the sample.

The clonotype was recovered from a young man in good health. Some clones in this sample may be carry-over from other donors' samples. The V and J genes are TRBV7-9 and TRBJ2-7; 5 matching bases give a weak D call of TRBD2. Sequencing input: memory CD8+ T cells from PBMCs. Per the publication, the cell subset or site label means: CD45RO+ cells pooled with CCR7-negative TemRA cells. The sequenced DNA: TGTGCCAGCAGCTCCCGGACTTTGCGGAGCTCCTACGAGCAGTACTTC. This codes for CASSSRTLRSSYEQYF.